This T cell receptor beta chain stems from a study of T cells after yellow fever vaccination. Study-wide results and limits: Abundant bulk-derived clonotypes could contaminate FACS-sorted repertoires. Clonotype sharing between CD4 and CD8 compartments was small.

This clonotype has at least ten counts. Its antigen is not identified. Trimming removed 5 bases from V and 4 bases from J; junction bases left unmatched: 11. The CDR3 runs 15 residues. From germline, CDR1 is SEHNR and CDR2 FQNEAQ (reference sequence). UMIs and a universal primer site were added when TCR cDNA was made by 5'RACE template switching. TCRdb analysed the 5' RACE reads with MiXCR anew, one entry per CDR3 protein. The sample lists hundreds of thousands of distinct CDR3 sequences, 4.1% occurring once. The TCR originated in a man between 18 and 29 years old who received the YFV17D yellow fever vaccine. The chain joins TRBV7-9 to TRBJ2-7; 7 positions agree with TRBD1. Sequenced material: PBMCs, taken 5 days after the yellow fever booster vaccination. CDR3 coding DNA: TGTGCCAGCAGCACTGGTGTGGGGGACAGATACGAGCAGTACTTC. This sequence encodes CASSTGVGDRYEQYF.